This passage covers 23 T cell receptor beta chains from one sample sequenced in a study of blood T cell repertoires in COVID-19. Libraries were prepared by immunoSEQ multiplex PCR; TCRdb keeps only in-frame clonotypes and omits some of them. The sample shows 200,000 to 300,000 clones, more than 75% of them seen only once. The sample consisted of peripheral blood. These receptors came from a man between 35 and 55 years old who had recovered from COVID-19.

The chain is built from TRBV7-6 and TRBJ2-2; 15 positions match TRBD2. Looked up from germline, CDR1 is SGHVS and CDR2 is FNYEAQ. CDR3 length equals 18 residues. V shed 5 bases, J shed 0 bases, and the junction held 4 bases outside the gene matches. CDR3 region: CASSPGLAGGSNTGELFF. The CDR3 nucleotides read TGTGCCAGCAGCCCAGGACTAGCGGGAGGGTCGAACACCGGGGAGCTGTTTTTT.

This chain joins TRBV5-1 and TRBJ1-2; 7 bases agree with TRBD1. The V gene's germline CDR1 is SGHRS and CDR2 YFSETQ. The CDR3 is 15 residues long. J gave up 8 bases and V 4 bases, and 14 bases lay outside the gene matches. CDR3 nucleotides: TGCGCCAGCAGCCGTCAACAGGGGAGCTGGTCCGGCTACACCTTC. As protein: CASSRQQGSWSGYTF.

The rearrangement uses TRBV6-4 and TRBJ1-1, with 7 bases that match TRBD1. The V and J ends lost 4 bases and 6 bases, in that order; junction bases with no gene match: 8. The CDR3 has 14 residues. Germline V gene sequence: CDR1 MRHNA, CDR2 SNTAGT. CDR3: CASSVKEGASEAFF. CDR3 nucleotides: TGTGCCAGCAGTGTTAAGGAGGGGGCTTCTGAAGCTTTCTTT.

CDR3 nucleotide sequence: TGTGCCAGCAGCTTAGCCGGGGGGACGTGGGACACCGGGGAGCTGTTTTTT. It is translated as CASSLAGGTWDTGELFF. This sequence joins TRBV7-9 and TRBJ2-2; 7 bases agree with TRBD2. The germline CDR1 and CDR2 sequences are SEHNR and FQNEAQ (reference sequence). J lost 3 bases, V lost 0 bases, and 7 bases had no gene match. This CDR3 spans 17 amino acids. Supplemented by reference TRBV7-9 and TRBJ2-2, the full variable domain reads DTGVSQNPRHKITKRGQNVTFRCDPISEHNRLYWYRQTLGQGPEFLTYFQNEAQLEKSRLLSDRFSAERPKGSFSTLEIQRTEQGDSAMYLCASSLAGGTWDTGELFFGEGSRLTVL.

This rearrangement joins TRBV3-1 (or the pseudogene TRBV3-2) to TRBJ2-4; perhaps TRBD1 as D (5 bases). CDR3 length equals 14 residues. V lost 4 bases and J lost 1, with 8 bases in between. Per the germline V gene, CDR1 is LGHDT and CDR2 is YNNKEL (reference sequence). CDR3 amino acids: CASSLKGAKNIQYF. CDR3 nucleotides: TGTGCCAGCAGCCTCAAGGGGGCCAAAAACATTCAGTACTTC.

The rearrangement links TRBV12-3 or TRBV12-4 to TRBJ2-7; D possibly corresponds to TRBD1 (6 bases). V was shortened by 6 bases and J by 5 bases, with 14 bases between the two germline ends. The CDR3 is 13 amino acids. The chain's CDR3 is CASRSRGGNEQYF. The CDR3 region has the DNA TGTGCCAGCAGGTCCAGGGGTGGCAACGAGCAGTACTTC.

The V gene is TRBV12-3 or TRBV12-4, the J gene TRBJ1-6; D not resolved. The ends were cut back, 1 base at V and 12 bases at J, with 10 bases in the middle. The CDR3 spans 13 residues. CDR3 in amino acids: CASSLDPVLPLHF. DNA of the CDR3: TGTGCCAGCAGTTTAGATCCGGTTTTACCCCTCCACTTT.

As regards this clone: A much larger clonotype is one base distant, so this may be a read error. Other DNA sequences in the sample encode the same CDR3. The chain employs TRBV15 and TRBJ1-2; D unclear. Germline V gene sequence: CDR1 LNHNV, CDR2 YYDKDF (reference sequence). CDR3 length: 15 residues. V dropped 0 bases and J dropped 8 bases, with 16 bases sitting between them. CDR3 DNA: TGTGCCACCAGCAGAGATCGAAATGACAAGGCCGGCTACACCTTC. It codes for CATSRDRNDKAGYTF. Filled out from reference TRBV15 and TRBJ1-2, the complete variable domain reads DAMVIQNPRYQVTQFGKPVTLSCSQTLNHNVMYWYQQKSSQAPKLLFHYYDKDFNNEADTPDNFQSRRPNTSFCFLDIRSPGLGDTAMYLCATSRDRNDKAGYTFGSGTRLTVV.

CDR3 protein: CASSLSKEAGELFF. In DNA form, the CDR3 reads TGCGCCAGCAGCTTGAGTAAGGAGGCCGGGGAGCTGTTTTTT. This rearrangement joins TRBV5-1 to TRBJ2-2, with D perhaps TRBD2 (5 bases). The CDR3 totals 14 residues. From germline, CDR1 is SGHRS and CDR2 YFSETQ. The V end lost 1 base, the J end lost 6 bases, and 10 bases lay between the germline ends. The whole variable domain, filled in from reference TRBV5-1 and TRBJ2-2, reads KAGVTQTPRYLIKTRGQQVTLSCSPISGHRSVSWYQQTPGQGLQFLFEYFSETQRNKGNFPGRFSGRQFSNSRSEMNVSTLELGDSALYLCASSLSKEAGELFFGEGSRLTVL.

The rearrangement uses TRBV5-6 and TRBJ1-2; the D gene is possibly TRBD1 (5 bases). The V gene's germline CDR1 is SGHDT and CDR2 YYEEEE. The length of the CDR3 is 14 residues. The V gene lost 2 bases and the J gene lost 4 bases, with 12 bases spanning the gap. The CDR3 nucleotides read TGTGCCAGCAGCTTTGGGGCCGACAGCTATGGCTACACCTTC. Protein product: CASSFGADSYGYTF.

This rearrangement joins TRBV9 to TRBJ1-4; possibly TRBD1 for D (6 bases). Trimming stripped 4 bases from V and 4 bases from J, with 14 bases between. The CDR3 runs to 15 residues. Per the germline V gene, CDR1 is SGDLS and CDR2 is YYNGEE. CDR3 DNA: TGTGCCAGCAGCTCTGGGGGGGCGGTTAATGAAAAACTGTTTTTT. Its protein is CASSSGGAVNEKLFF.

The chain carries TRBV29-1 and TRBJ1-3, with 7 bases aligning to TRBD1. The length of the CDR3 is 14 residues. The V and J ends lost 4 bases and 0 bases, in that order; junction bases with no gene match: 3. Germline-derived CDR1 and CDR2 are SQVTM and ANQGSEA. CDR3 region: CSVVEGASGNTIYF. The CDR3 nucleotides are TGCAGCGTTGTGGAGGGGGCCTCTGGAAACACCATATATTTT.

The chain's CDR3 is CASSLGTSGVVSQAKNIQYF. The CDR3 DNA reads TGCGCCAGCAGCTTGGGTACTAGCGGGGTGGTAAGCCAAGCCAAAAACATTCAGTACTTC. The V gene is TRBV5-1, the J gene TRBJ2-4, with 10 nucleotides matching TRBD2. V was pared by 0 bases and J by 0 bases, with 12 bases of the junction left unmatched. The CDR3 consists of 20 residues. Germline V lookup: CDR1 SGHRS, CDR2 YFSETQ.

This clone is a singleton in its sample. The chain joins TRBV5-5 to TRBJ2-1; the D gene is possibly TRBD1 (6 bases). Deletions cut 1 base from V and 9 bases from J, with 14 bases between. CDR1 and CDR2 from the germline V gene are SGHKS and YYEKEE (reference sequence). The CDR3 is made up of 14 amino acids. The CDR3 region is CASSLSGFRGEQFF. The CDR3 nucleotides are TGTGCCAGCAGCTTGTCCGGGTTCAGGGGTGAGCAGTTCTTC.

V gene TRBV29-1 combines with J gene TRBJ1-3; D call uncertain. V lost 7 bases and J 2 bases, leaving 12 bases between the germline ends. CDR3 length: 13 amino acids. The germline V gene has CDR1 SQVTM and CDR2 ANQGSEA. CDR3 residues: CSALRGTGNTIYF. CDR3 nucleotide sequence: TGCAGCGCACTTAGAGGAACTGGAAACACCATATATTTT.

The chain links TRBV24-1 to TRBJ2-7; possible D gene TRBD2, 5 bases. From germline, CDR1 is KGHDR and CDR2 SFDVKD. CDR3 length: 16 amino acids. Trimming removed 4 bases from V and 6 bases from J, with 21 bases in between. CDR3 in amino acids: CATSEPGIGKRPEQYF. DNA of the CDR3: TGTGCCACCAGTGAACCGGGGATCGGCAAGCGCCCCGAGCAGTACTTC.

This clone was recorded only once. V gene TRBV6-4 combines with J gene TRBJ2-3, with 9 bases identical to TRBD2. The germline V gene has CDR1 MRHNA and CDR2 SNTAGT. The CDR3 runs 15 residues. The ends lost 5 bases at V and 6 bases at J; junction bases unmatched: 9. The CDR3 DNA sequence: TGTGCCAGCAGTCGTAGCGGGAGTACGGGTGATACGCAGTATTTT. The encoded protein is CASSRSGSTGDTQYF.

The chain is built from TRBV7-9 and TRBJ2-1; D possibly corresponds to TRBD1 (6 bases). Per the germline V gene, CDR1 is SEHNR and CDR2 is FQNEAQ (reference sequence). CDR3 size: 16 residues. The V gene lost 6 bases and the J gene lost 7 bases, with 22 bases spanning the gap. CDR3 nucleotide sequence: TGTGCCAGCAGTGACACAGGGAAAAATGGCCGGAATGAGCAGTTCTTC. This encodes CASSDTGKNGRNEQFF.

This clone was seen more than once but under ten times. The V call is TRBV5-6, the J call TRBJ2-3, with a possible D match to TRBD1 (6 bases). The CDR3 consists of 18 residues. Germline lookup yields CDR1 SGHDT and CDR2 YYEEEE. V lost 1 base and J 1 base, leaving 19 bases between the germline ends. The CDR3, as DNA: TGTGCCAGCAGCTTGTCGGGACAACGCAAATTCGGCACAGATACGCAGTATTTT. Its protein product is CASSLSGQRKFGTDTQYF.

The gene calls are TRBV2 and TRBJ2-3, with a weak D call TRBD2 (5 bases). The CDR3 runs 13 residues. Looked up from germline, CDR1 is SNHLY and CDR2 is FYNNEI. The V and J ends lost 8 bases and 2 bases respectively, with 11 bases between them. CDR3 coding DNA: TGTGCCAGCTCAAAGAGGGTCACAGATACGCAGTATTTT. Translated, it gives CASSKRVTDTQYF.

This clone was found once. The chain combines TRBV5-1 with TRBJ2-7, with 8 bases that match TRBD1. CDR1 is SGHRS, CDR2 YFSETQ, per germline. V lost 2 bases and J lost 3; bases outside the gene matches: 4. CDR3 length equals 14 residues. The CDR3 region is CASSFTTGGYEQYF. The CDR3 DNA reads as TGCGCCAGCAGCTTCACAACAGGGGGCTACGAGCAGTACTTC.

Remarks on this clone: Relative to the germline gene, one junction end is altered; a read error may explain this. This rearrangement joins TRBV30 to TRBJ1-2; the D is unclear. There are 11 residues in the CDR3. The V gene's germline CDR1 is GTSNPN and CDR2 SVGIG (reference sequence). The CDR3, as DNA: TGTGCCTGGAGTCCAACAGTGACCTTACTCTTC. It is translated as CAWSPTVTLLF.

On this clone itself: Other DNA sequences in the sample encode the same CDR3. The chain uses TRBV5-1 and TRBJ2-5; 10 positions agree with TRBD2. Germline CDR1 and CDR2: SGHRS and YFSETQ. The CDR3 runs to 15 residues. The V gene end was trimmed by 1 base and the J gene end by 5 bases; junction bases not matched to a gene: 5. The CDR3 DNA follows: TGCGCCAGCAGCTTGCGTCTAGCGGGAGAGGAGACCCAGTACTTC. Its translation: CASSLRLAGEETQYF.